This section outlines one TCR beta chain sequence together with its context. The assay was immunoSEQ multiplex PCR, and TCRdb's table has in-frame clones only and misses some. Of about 250,000 clones in the sample, more than 70% were seen once. The V gene lost 4 bases and the J gene lost 9 bases, with 16 bases spanning the gap. The CDR3 contains 15 residues. The germline CDR1 and CDR2 sequences are LGHDT and YNNKEL (reference sequence). The sample is drawn from a study of blood T cell repertoires in COVID-19. The sequence was obtained from a woman aged 80 or over with COVID-19, enrolled during active disease. The chain recombines TRBV3-1 (or the pseudogene TRBV3-2) with TRBJ1-6, with D possibly matching TRBD1 (5 bases). The sample comprised peripheral blood. The CDR3 loop reads CASSPLGGLSSPLHF. CDR3 DNA: TGTGCCAGCAGCCCCCTGGGGGGGTTGAGTTCACCCCTCCACTTT.